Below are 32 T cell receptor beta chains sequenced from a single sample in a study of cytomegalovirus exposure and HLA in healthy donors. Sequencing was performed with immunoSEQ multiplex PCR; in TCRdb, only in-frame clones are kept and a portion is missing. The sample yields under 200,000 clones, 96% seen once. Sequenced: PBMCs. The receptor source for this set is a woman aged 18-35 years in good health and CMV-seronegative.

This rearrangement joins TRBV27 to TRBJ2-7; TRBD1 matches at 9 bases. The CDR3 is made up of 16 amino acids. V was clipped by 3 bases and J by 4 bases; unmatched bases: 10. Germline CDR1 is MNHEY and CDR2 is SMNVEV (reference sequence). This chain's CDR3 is CASSFAPDRGVYEQYF. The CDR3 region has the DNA TGTGCCAGCAGTTTTGCCCCTGACAGGGGGGTATACGAGCAGTACTTC.

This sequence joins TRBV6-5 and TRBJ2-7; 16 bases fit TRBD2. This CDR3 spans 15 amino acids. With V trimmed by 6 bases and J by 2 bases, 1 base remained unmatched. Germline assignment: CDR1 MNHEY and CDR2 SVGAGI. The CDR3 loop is CASRGLAGGTYEQYF. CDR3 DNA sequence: TGTGCCAGCAGGGGACTAGCGGGGGGGACCTACGAGCAGTACTTC.

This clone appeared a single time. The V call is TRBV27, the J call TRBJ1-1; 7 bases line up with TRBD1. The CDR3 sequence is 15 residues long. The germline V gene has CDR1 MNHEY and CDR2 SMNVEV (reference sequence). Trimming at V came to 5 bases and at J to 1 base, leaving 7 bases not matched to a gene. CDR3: CASSQLGQKNTEAFF. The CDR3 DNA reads TGTGCCAGCAGTCAATTGGGACAGAAGAACACTGAAGCTTTCTTT.

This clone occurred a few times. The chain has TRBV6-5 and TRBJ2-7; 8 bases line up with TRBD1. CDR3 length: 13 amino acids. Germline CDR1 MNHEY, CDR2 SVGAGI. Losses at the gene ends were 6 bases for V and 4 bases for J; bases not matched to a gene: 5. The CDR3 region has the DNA TGTGCCAGCAGCCAGGGGGCCGAATACGAGCAGTACTTC. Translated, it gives CASSQGAEYEQYF.

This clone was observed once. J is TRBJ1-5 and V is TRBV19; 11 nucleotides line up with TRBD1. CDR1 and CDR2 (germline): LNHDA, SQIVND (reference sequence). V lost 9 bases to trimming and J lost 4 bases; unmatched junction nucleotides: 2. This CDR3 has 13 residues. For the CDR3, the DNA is TGTGCCAGCGGACAGGGGGCTAATCAGCCCCAGCATTTT. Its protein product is CASGQGANQPQHF. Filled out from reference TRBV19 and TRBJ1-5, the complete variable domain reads DGGITQSPKYLFRKEGQNVTLSCEQNLNHDAMYWYRQDPGQGLRLIYYSQIVNDFQKGDIAEGYSVSREKKESFPLTVTSAQKNPTAFYLCASGQGANQPQHFGDGTRLSIL.

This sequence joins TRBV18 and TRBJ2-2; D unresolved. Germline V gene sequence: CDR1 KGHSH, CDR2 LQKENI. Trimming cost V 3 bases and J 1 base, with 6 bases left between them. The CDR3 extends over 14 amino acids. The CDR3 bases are TGTGCCAGCTCACCCGAGGAGAACACCGGGGAGCTGTTTTTT. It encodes CASSPEENTGELFF.

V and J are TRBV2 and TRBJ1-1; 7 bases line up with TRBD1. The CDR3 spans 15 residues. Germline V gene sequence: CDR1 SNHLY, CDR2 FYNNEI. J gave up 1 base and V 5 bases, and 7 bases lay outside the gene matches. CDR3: CASSYTRTGNTEAFF. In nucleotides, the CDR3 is TGTGCCAGCAGTTACACCCGGACAGGGAACACTGAAGCTTTCTTT.

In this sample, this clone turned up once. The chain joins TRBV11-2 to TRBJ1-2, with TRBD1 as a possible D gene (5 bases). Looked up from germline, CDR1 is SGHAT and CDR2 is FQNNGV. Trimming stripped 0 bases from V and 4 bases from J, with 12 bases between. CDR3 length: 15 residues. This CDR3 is CASSLDSTGLYGYTF. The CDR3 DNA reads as TGTGCCAGCAGCTTAGATTCCACAGGTCTCTATGGCTACACCTTC.

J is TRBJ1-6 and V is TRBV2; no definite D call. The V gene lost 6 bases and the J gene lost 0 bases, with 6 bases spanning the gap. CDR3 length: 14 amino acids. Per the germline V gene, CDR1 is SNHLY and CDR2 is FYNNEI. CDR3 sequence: CASRESSYNSPLHF. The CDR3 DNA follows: TGTGCCAGCAGAGAGAGCTCCTATAATTCACCCCTCCACTTT.

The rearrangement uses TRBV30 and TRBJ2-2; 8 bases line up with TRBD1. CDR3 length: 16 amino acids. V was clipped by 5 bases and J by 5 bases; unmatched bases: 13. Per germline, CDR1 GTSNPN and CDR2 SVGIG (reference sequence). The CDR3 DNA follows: TGTGCCTGGGCCCCGGACAGGGTAAAGGTGACCGGGGAGCTGTTTTTT. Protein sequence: CAWAPDRVKVTGELFF.

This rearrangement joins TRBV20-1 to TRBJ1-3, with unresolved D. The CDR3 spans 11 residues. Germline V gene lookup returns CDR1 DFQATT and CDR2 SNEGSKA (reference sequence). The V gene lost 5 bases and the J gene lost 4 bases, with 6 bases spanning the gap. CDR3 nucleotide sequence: TGCAGTGCTGCTGCGGGAAACACCATATATTTT. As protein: CSAAAGNTIYF.

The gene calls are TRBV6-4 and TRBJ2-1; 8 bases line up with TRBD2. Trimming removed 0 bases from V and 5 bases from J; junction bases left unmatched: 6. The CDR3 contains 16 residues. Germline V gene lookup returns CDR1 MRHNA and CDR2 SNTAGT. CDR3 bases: TGTGCCAGCAGTGACTCGAGCCGGGGGGGCCACAATGAGCAGTTCTTC. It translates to CASSDSSRGGHNEQFF.

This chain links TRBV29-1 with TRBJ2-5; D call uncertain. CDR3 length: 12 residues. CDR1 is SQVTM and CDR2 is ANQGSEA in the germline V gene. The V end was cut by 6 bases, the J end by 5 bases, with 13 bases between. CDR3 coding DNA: TGCAGCGTGGCAGACACTGGGGAGACCCAGTACTTC. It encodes CSVADTGETQYF.

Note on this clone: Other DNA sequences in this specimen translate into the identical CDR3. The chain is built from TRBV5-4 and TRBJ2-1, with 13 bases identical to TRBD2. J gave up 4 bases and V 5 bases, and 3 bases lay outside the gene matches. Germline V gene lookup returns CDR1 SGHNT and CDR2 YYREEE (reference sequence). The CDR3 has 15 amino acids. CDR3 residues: CASSTSGGAYNEQFF. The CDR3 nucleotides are TGTGCCAGCAGTACTAGCGGGGGGGCATACAATGAGCAGTTCTTC. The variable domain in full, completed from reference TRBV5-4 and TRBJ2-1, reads ETGVTQSPTHLIKTRGQQVTLRCSSQSGHNTVSWYQQALGQGPQFIFQYYREEENGRGNFPPRFSGLQFPNYSSELNVNALELDDSALYLCASSTSGGAYNEQFFGPGTRLTVL.

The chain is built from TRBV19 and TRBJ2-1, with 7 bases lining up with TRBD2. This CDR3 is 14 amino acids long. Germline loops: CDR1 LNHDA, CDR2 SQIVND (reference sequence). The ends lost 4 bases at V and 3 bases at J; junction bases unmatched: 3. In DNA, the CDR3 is TGTGCCAGTAGTAGTCGGGGGGACTACAATGAGCAGTTCTTC. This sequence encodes CASSSRGDYNEQFF.

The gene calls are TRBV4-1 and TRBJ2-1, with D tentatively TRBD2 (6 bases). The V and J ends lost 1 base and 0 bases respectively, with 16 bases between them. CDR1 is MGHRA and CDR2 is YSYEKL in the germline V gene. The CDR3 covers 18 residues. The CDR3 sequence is CASSQARAWRDSYNEQFF. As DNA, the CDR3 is TGCGCCAGCAGCCAAGCGAGGGCATGGCGGGACTCCTACAATGAGCAGTTCTTC.

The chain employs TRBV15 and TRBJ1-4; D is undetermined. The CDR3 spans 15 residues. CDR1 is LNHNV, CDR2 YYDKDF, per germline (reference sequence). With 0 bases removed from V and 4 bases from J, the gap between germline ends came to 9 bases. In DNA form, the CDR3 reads TGTGCCACCAGCAGAGATTTGGGCTATAATGAAAAACTGTTTTTT. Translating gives CATSRDLGYNEKLFF.

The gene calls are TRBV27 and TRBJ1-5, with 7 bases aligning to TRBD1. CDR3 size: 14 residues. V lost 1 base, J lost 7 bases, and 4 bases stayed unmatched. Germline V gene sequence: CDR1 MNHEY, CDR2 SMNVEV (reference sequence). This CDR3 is CASSLFRGLQPQHF. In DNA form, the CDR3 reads TGTGCCAGCAGTTTATTTAGGGGGCTACAGCCCCAGCATTTT.

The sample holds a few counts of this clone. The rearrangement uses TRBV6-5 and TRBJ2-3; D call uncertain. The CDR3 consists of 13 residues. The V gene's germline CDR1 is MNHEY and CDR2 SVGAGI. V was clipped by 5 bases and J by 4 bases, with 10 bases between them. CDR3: CASSRQIPDTQYF. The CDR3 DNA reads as TGTGCCAGCAGTCGCCAGATCCCAGATACGCAGTATTTT.

The CDR3 region is CASRPVSLQGLLDGYTF. The CDR3 DNA reads as TGTGCCAGTAGACCAGTATCGCTACAGGGGTTGCTTGATGGCTACACCTTC. The rearrangement joins TRBV19 to TRBJ1-2, with 7 bases fitting TRBD1. This CDR3 is 17 amino acids long. CDR1 and CDR2 from the germline V gene are LNHDA and SQIVND (reference sequence). The trim removed 6 bases at V and 6 bases at J, leaving 19 bases unmatched.

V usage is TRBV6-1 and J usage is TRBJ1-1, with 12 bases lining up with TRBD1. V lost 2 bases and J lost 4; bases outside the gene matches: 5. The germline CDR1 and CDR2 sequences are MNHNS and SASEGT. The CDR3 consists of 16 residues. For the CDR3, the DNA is TGTGCCAGCAGTGAACGGGGACAGGGGGCCCTCACTGAAGCTTTCTTT. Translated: CASSERGQGALTEAFF.

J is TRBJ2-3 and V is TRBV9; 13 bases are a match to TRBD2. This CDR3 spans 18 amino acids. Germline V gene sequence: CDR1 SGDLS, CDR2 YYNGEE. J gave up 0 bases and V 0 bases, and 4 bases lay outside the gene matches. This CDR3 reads CASSVELAGGTSTDTQYF. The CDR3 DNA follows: TGTGCCAGCAGCGTAGAACTAGCGGGGGGGACTAGCACAGATACGCAGTATTTT.

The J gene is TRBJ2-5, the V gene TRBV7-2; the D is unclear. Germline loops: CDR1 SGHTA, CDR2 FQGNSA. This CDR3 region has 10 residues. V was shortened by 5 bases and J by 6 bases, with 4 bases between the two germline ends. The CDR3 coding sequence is TGTGCCAGCAGCCTACAGACCCAGTACTTC. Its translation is CASSLQTQYF.

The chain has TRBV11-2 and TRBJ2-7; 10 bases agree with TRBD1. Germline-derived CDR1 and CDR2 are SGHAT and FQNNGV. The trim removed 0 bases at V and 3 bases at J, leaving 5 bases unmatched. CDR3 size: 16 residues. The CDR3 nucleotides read TGTGCCAGCAGCTTAGAGGCGACAGGGGGCTTCTACGAGCAGTACTTC. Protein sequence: CASSLEATGGFYEQYF.

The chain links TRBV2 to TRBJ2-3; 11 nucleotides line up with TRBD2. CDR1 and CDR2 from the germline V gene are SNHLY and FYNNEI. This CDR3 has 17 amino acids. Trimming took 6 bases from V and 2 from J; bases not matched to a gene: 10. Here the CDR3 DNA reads TGTGCCAGCAGATCCGTAGCGGGGGGGAAATACACAGATACGCAGTATTTT. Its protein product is CASRSVAGGKYTDTQYF. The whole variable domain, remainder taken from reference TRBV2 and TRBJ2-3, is EPEVTQTPSHQVTQMGQEVILRCVPISNHLYFYWYRQILGQKVEFLVSFYNNEISEKSEIFDDQFSVERPDGSNFTLKIRSTKLEDSAMYFCASRSVAGGKYTDTQYFGPGTRLTVL.

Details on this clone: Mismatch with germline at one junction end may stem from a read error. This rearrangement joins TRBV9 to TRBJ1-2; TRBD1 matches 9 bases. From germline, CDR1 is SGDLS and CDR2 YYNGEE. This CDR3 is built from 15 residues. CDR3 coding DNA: TGTGCCAGCAGCACCATGAGGACAGGGGACTATCGCTACACCTTC. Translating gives CASSTMRTGDYRYTF.

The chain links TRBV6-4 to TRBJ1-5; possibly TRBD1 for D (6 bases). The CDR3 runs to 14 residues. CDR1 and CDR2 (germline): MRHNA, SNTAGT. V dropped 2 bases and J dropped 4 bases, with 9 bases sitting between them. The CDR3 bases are TGTGCCAGCAGTGACCACAGGGAGAATCAGCCCCAGCATTTT. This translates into CASSDHRENQPQHF.

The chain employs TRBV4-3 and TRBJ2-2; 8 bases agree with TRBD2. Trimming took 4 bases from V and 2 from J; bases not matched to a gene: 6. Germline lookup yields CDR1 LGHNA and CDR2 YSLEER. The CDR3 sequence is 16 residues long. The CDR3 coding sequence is TGCGCCAGCAGCCGTGGTAGCGGGGCTAACACCGGGGAGCTGTTTTTT. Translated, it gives CASSRGSGANTGELFF.

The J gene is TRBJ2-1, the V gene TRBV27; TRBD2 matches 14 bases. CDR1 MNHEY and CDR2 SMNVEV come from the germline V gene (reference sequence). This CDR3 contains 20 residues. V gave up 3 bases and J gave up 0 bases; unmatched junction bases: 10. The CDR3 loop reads CASSFGLAGGRGNSYNEQFF. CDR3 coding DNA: TGTGCCAGCAGTTTTGGACTAGCGGGGGGACGAGGAAACTCCTACAATGAGCAGTTCTTC.

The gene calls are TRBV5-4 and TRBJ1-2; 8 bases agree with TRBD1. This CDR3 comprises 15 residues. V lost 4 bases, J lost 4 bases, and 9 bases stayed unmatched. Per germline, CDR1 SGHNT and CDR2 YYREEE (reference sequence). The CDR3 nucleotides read TGTGCCAGCAGCCTCCGGACAGGGAGGAGCTATGGCTACACCTTC. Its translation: CASSLRTGRSYGYTF.

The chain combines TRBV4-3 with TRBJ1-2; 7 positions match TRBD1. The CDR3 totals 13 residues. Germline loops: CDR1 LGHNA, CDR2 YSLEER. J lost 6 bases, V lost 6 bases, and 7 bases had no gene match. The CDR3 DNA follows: TGCGCCAGCAGTCAATACAGGGGTGATGGCTACACCTTC. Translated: CASSQYRGDGYTF.

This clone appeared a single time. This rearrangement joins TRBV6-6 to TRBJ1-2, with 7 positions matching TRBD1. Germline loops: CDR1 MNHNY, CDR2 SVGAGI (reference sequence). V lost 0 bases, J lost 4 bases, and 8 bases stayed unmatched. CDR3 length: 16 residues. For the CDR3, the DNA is TGTGCCAGCAGTTACTCGGGCGGGACAGTCGGCTATGGCTACACCTTC. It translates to CASSYSGGTVGYGYTF.